This is a list of T cell receptor beta chains from one sample in a study of human T cells and chemical hapten exposure. TCRdb used MiXCR to reprocess the RACE reads, holding one entry per CDR3 protein. The sample records roughly 200,000 distinct CDR3 sequences, 20% to 25% being singletons. This sample comprised whole blood, obtained in connection with sensitization to the hapten diphenylcyclopropenone (DPC). The receptor set was obtained from a woman aged 35 to 49 with alopecia areata. Some clones in this sample may be carry-over from other donors' samples. The CDR3 runs from the conserved cysteine through the conserved F or W. Each record gives: V gene, clone size, J gene, D gene, CDR3 DNA, CDR3 protein. A D gene is named only where the DNA matches it firmly. Clone size is not always given. Where it is, it says once, few, many or a class for expanded clones.

V gene: TRBV27; clone size: NA; J gene: TRBJ2-3; D gene: NA; CDR3 DNA: TGTGCCAGCAGTCTCTACGGTCCGGGGAAGGCGTATTTT; CDR3 protein: CASSLYGPGKAYF
V gene: TRBV6-2/TRBV6-3; clone size: NA; J gene: TRBJ2-4; D gene: TRBD2; CDR3 DNA: TGTGCCAGCAGTTACACGGGAGGGGGCATTCAGTACTTC; CDR3 protein: CASSYTGGGIQYF
V gene: TRBV20-1; clone size: many; J gene: TRBJ2-7; D gene: NA; CDR3 DNA: TGCAGTGCTGAGACCCAGGAATCACCCTACGAGCAGTACTTC; CDR3 protein: CSAETQESPYEQYF
V gene: TRBV9; clone size: NA; J gene: TRBJ2-1; D gene: NA; CDR3 DNA: TGTGCCAGCAGCACCACGGCGCAGCCCTACAATGAGCAGTTCTTC; CDR3 protein: CASSTTAQPYNEQFF
V gene: TRBV7-9; clone size: NA; J gene: TRBJ1-1; D gene: NA; CDR3 DNA: TGTGCCAGCAGCTTCGGCAGACGGGAAGCTTTCTTT; CDR3 protein: CASSFGRREAFF
V gene: TRBV4-2; clone size: NA; J gene: TRBJ2-1; D gene: TRBD2; CDR3 DNA: TGTGCCAGCAGCCAACCCCACCTTACTAGCGGGAGGATCAATGAGCAGTTCTTC; CDR3 protein: CASSQPHLTSGRINEQFF
V gene: TRBV2; clone size: many; J gene: TRBJ2-1; D gene: TRBD2; CDR3 DNA: TGTGCCAGCAGGCTAGCGGGAGGTTCCTTAACCTACAATGAGCAGTTCTTC; CDR3 protein: CASRLAGGSLTYNEQFF
V gene: TRBV20-1; clone size: few; J gene: TRBJ2-7; D gene: NA; CDR3 DNA: TGCAGTGCTACCGTACAGGGAGGGGGTGGGAAGCAGTACTTC; CDR3 protein: CSATVQGGGGKQYF
V gene: TRBV29-1; clone size: many; J gene: TRBJ2-5; D gene: TRBD2; CDR3 DNA: TGCAGCGCTGTAGCGGGGGAGGGTAAAGAGACCCAGTACTTC; CDR3 protein: CSAVAGEGKETQYF
V gene: TRBV7-9; clone size: few; J gene: TRBJ1-2; D gene: NA; CDR3 DNA: TGTGCCAGCAGCTTAGACCAGGGTCCCTATGGCTACACCTTC; CDR3 protein: CASSLDQGPYGYTF
V gene: TRBV29-1; clone size: NA; J gene: TRBJ2-3; D gene: NA; CDR3 DNA: TGCAGCGTTGAGCCGCCAGGGTCCACAGATACGCAGTATTTT; CDR3 protein: CSVEPPGSTDTQYF
V gene: TRBV27; clone size: medium-sized; J gene: TRBJ2-7; D gene: NA; CDR3 DNA: TGTGCCAGCAGCGCAACCTTTTACGAGCAGTACTTC; CDR3 protein: CASSATFYEQYF
V gene: TRBV3-1; clone size: NA; J gene: TRBJ2-2; D gene: TRBD2; CDR3 DNA: TGTGCCAGCAGCTTCCCGGGACTAGCGGGAGCGAAGCTGTTTTTT; CDR3 protein: CASSFPGLAGAKLFF
V gene: TRBV20-1; clone size: NA; J gene: TRBJ2-7; D gene: NA; CDR3 DNA: TGCAGTGCTAGAGATCCGCGGGGAACCATCTACGAGCAGTACTTC; CDR3 protein: CSARDPRGTIYEQYF
V gene: TRBV28; clone size: few; J gene: TRBJ2-1; D gene: TRBD1; CDR3 DNA: TGTGCCAGCATCTCCAGAACAGGGGCCTCTTACAATGAGCAGTTCTTC; CDR3 protein: CASISRTGASYNEQFF
V gene: TRBV7-2; clone size: NA; J gene: TRBJ2-7; D gene: NA; CDR3 DNA: TGTGCCAGCAGCTTTAATGGAGCCGGCTCCTACGAGCAGTACTTC; CDR3 protein: CASSFNGAGSYEQYF
V gene: TRBV28; clone size: few; J gene: TRBJ1-4; D gene: NA; CDR3 DNA: TGTGCCAGCAGCCAGGGAAAGGAAAAACTGTTTTTT; CDR3 protein: CASSQGKEKLFF
V gene: TRBV7-2; clone size: few; J gene: TRBJ1-5; D gene: NA; CDR3 DNA: TGTGCCAGCAGCGAGGATCCTGGATACAGCGAGGGCCTGATCGATCAGCCCCAGCATTTT; CDR3 protein: CASSEDPGYSEGLIDQPQHF
V gene: TRBV18; clone size: few; J gene: TRBJ2-5; D gene: TRBD2; CDR3 DNA: TGTGCCAGCTCACCAGGACTAGCGGTCCAAGAGACCCAGTACTTC; CDR3 protein: CASSPGLAVQETQYF
V gene: TRBV9; clone size: NA; J gene: TRBJ2-1; D gene: NA; CDR3 DNA: TGTGCCAGCAGCGCCAGCGAGAGCTCCTACAATGAGCAGTTCTTC; CDR3 protein: CASSASESSYNEQFF
V gene: TRBV24-1; clone size: few; J gene: TRBJ2-1; D gene: NA; CDR3 DNA: TGTGCCACCAGTGATCCCGGGAACCCATCCTACAATGAGCAGTTCTTC; CDR3 protein: CATSDPGNPSYNEQFF
V gene: TRBV5-1; clone size: NA; J gene: TRBJ2-3; D gene: NA; CDR3 DNA: TGCGCCAGCAGCTTGTTAACCCACCGGGAGTGTCCGCCGTATTTT; CDR3 protein: CASSLLTHRECPPYF
V gene: TRBV10-2; clone size: few; J gene: TRBJ2-3; D gene: NA; CDR3 DNA: TGCGCCAGCAGTGAGTCCATACAAAACGGCGCAGATACGCAGTATTTT; CDR3 protein: CASSESIQNGADTQYF
V gene: TRBV9; clone size: few; J gene: TRBJ2-5; D gene: TRBD1; CDR3 DNA: TGTGCCAGCAACCCCAGTGACAGGGTTGCAGAGACCCAGTACTTC; CDR3 protein: CASNPSDRVAETQYF
V gene: TRBV24-1; clone size: NA; J gene: TRBJ2-7; D gene: TRBD2; CDR3 DNA: TGTGCCACCAGCCAAACTAGCGGAAACTCCTACGAGCAGTACTTC; CDR3 protein: CATSQTSGNSYEQYF
V gene: TRBV28; clone size: few; J gene: TRBJ2-1; D gene: TRBD2; CDR3 DNA: TGTGCCAGCAGCCGACCGGGACTAGCAGGAGGTGAGCAGTTCTTC; CDR3 protein: CASSRPGLAGGEQFF
V gene: TRBV29-1; clone size: once; J gene: TRBJ1-2; D gene: TRBD1; CDR3 DNA: TGCAGCGCCCACGCAGGGGGCAATGGCTACACCTTC; CDR3 protein: CSAHAGGNGYTF
V gene: TRBV4-2; clone size: few; J gene: TRBJ2-7; D gene: TRBD2; CDR3 DNA: TGTGCCAGCAGCCAAGAAGGGGCTAGCGGGAGGGCCGCCTCCTACGAGCAGTACTTC; CDR3 protein: CASSQEGASGRAASYEQYF
V gene: TRBV29-1; clone size: NA; J gene: TRBJ1-2; D gene: NA; CDR3 DNA: TGCAGCGTTGACAGGTCCATTGTTGGCTACACCTTC; CDR3 protein: CSVDRSIVGYTF
V gene: TRBV7-2; clone size: NA; J gene: TRBJ1-1; D gene: NA; CDR3 DNA: TGTGCCAGCAGCTTAGGCCCGGGAGGGGGAGGGACTGAAGCTTTCTTT; CDR3 protein: CASSLGPGGGGTEAFF
V gene: TRBV29-1; clone size: few; J gene: TRBJ2-1; D gene: NA; CDR3 DNA: TGCAGCGTTGAACCTCAGTTCTTC; CDR3 protein: CSVEPQFF
V gene: TRBV30; clone size: few; J gene: TRBJ2-4; D gene: NA; CDR3 DNA: TGTGCCTGGAGTGTAGCAGGGGAGGGCATTCAGTACTTC; CDR3 protein: CAWSVAGEGIQYF
V gene: TRBV9; clone size: few; J gene: TRBJ1-6; D gene: NA; CDR3 DNA: TGTGCCAGCAGCGTAGCTGACAGACTCAATTCACCCCTCCACTTT; CDR3 protein: CASSVADRLNSPLHF
V gene: TRBV10-3; clone size: few; J gene: TRBJ2-5; D gene: TRBD2; CDR3 DNA: TGTGCCATCAGTGACTCGGGGGGAGGAGAGACCCATTACTTC; CDR3 protein: CAISDSGGGETHYF
V gene: TRBV9; clone size: NA; J gene: TRBJ2-1; D gene: TRBD2; CDR3 DNA: TGTGCCAGCAGCTCATCCGGGACTAGCGGGGGGAGCTCCTACAATGAGCAGTTCTTC; CDR3 protein: CASSSSGTSGGSSYNEQFF
V gene: TRBV4-1; clone size: few; J gene: TRBJ2-7; D gene: TRBD1; CDR3 DNA: TGCGCCAGCAGCCCGACAGGGTGGTACGAGCAGTACTTC; CDR3 protein: CASSPTGWYEQYF
V gene: TRBV6-5; clone size: few; J gene: TRBJ1-2; D gene: TRBD1; CDR3 DNA: TGTGCCAGCAACTTTGGACAGGGGGGAGGCTACACCTTC; CDR3 protein: CASNFGQGGGYTF
V gene: TRBV6-2/TRBV6-3; clone size: NA; J gene: TRBJ2-5; D gene: NA; CDR3 DNA: TGTGCCAGCAGTCCGGAGGAGACCCAGTACTTC; CDR3 protein: CASSPEETQYF
V gene: TRBV21-1; clone size: NA; J gene: TRBJ2-1; D gene: NA; CDR3 DNA: TGTGCCAGCAGCAATATAGCGGGAGGAGCTAAGAACAATGAGCAGTTCTTC; CDR3 protein: CASSNIAGGAKNNEQFF
V gene: TRBV28; clone size: few; J gene: TRBJ1-2; D gene: TRBD1; CDR3 DNA: TGTGCCAGCAGTCGAAGGGCCGGGACAGGAGGGGGTAACTATGGCTACACCTTC; CDR3 protein: CASSRRAGTGGGNYGYTF
V gene: TRBV6-1; clone size: NA; J gene: TRBJ1-6; D gene: NA; CDR3 DNA: TGTGCCAGCAGTGGAGGGCGCGGACCCTATAATTCACCCCTCCACTTT; CDR3 protein: CASSGGRGPYNSPLHF
V gene: TRBV20-1; clone size: many; J gene: TRBJ2-1; D gene: TRBD2; CDR3 DNA: TGCAGTGCTCAACCTAGCGGCCCCTACAATGAGCAGTTCTTC; CDR3 protein: CSAQPSGPYNEQFF
V gene: TRBV9; clone size: few; J gene: TRBJ1-1; D gene: NA; CDR3 DNA: TGTGCCAGCAGCGTAGGTCAGCCGAACACTGAAGCTTTCTTT; CDR3 protein: CASSVGQPNTEAFF
V gene: TRBV15; clone size: few; J gene: TRBJ2-7; D gene: TRBD1; CDR3 DNA: TGTGCCACCAGCAGAGATCCCCCGGACAGGGGAACCTACGAGCAGTACTTC; CDR3 protein: CATSRDPPDRGTYEQYF
V gene: TRBV20-1; clone size: few; J gene: TRBJ2-5; D gene: NA; CDR3 DNA: TGCAGTGCTAGAATGGCAACCTCAGAGACCCAGTACTTC; CDR3 protein: CSARMATSETQYF
V gene: TRBV20-1; clone size: many; J gene: TRBJ2-5; D gene: NA; CDR3 DNA: TGCAGTGCCCTGGGGTGGGGGGAAGAGACCCAGTACTTC; CDR3 protein: CSALGWGEETQYF
V gene: TRBV6-2/TRBV6-3; clone size: once; J gene: TRBJ2-7; D gene: TRBD1; CDR3 DNA: TGTGCCAGCAGCCCGGGACAGGGAAACTCCTACGAGCAGTACTTC; CDR3 protein: CASSPGQGNSYEQYF
V gene: TRBV28; clone size: many; J gene: TRBJ1-2; D gene: NA; CDR3 DNA: TGTGCCAGCAGCCGAACCCGTACCTCCTATGGCTACACCTTC; CDR3 protein: CASSRTRTSYGYTF
V gene: TRBV29-1; clone size: once; J gene: TRBJ2-3; D gene: TRBD2; CDR3 DNA: TGCAGCGTTGTCATGGCGGGAGGGCGAGATACGCAGTATTTT; CDR3 protein: CSVVMAGGRDTQYF
V gene: TRBV29-1; clone size: few; J gene: TRBJ2-1; D gene: NA; CDR3 DNA: TGCAGCGTTCAGGGGGGCCACAATGAGCAGTTCTTC; CDR3 protein: CSVQGGHNEQFF
V gene: TRBV5-1; clone size: few; J gene: TRBJ1-4; D gene: NA; CDR3 DNA: TGCGCCAGCAGCCAGACAGCCGCAACTAATGAAAAACTGTTTTTT; CDR3 protein: CASSQTAATNEKLFF
V gene: TRBV5-1; clone size: many; J gene: TRBJ1-2; D gene: NA; CDR3 DNA: TGCGCCAGCAGCTTGGACAGGAATTATGGCTACACCTTC; CDR3 protein: CASSLDRNYGYTF
V gene: TRBV7-2; clone size: NA; J gene: TRBJ1-5; D gene: NA; CDR3 DNA: TGTGCCAGCAGCTTGGAAGGAGGGTGGGGCAATCAGCCCCAGCATTTT; CDR3 protein: CASSLEGGWGNQPQHF
V gene: TRBV7-2; clone size: NA; J gene: TRBJ2-5; D gene: TRBD1; CDR3 DNA: TGTGCCAGCAGTCTAAACGCAGGGGGCGCAGAGACCCAGTACTTC; CDR3 protein: CASSLNAGGAETQYF
V gene: TRBV7-9; clone size: few; J gene: TRBJ2-2; D gene: NA; CDR3 DNA: TGTGCCAGCAGCCTAAGTACCGGGGGAGGCACCGGGGAGCTGTTTTTT; CDR3 protein: CASSLSTGGGTGELFF